This T cell receptor (beta chain) came from a study of patients and donors after allogeneic stem cell transplantation. TCRdb reprocessed the RT-PCR reads with MiXCR, giving one entry per CDR3 protein. Here the sample spans 390,000 or so distinct CDR3 sequences, 16% being singletons. Germline V gene lookup returns CDR1 SGHDT and CDR2 YYEEEE. Trimming took off 2 bases at V and 3 bases at J, with 6 bases between the two ends. The CDR3 has 12 amino acids. This chain connects TRBV5-6 to TRBJ2-7, with D hard to call. The sequence derives from a human donor who was either an allogeneic HSCT recipient or a stem cell or donor lymphocyte infusion donor (not recorded which). It is not recorded whose cells these are; they may come from a transplant donor. What was sequenced was blood, either unsorted or a sorted T cell fraction (not recorded which). CDR3 protein: CASSFRYYEQYF. CDR3 sequence (DNA): TGTGCCAGCAGCTTCCGGTACTACGAGCAGTACTTC.